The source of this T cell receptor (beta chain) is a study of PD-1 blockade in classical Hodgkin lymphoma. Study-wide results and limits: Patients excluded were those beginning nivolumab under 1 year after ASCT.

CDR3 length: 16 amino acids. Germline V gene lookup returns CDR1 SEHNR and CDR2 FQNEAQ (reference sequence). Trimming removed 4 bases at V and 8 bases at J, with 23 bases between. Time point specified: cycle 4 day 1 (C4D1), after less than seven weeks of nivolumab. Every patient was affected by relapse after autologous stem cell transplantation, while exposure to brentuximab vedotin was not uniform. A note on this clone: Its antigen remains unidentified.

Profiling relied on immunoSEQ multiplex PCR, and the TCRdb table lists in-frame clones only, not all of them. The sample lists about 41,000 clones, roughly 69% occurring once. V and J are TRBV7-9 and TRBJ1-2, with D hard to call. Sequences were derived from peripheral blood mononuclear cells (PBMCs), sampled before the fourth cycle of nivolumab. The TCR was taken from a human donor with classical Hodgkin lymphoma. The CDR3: CASSSAADSPPGGYTF. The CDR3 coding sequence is TGTGCCAGCAGCTCCGCGGCGGACTCCCCCCCAGGAGGCTACACCTTC.